The 29 T cell receptor beta chains listed next were all sequenced from one sample in a study of T cell responses to AZD1222 COVID-19 vaccine. Clones were read by immunoSEQ multiplex PCR, and TCRdb kept only the in-frame ones, dropping some. The data contain roughly 180,000 clones, about 91% of them singletons. The sample was peripheral blood, taken on day 0 of AZD1222 vaccination. The receptor source for this set is an adult in good health.

The chain employs TRBV7-8 and TRBJ1-3; D is unresolved. This CDR3 is 15 amino acids long. Germline CDR1 SGHVS, CDR2 FQNEAQ. V dropped 7 bases and J dropped 0 bases, with 13 bases sitting between them. CDR3 loop: CASTSNTLSGNTIYF. The CDR3 DNA is TGTGCCAGCACCTCAAACACCCTCTCTGGAAACACCATATATTTT.

V usage is TRBV19 and J usage is TRBJ2-3, with 9 bases matching TRBD1. The CDR3 is 15 amino acids. Trimming took 3 bases from V and 4 from J; bases not matched to a gene: 5. Germline V CDR1 and CDR2: LNHDA, SQIVND (reference sequence). The CDR3 coding sequence is TGTGCCAGTAGTATTCCGGGACAGGGTGCAGATACGCAGTATTTT. This sequence encodes CASSIPGQGADTQYF.

Concerning this clone itself: Other nucleotide sequences from this sample produce the same CDR3. V and J are TRBV4-1 and TRBJ1-1; no definite D call. The CDR3 totals 13 residues. Per the germline V gene, CDR1 is MGHRA and CDR2 is YSYEKL. The V and J ends lost 1 base and 1 base respectively, with 4 bases between them. The CDR3 region is CASSQVRNTEAFF. CDR3 DNA: TGCGCCAGCAGCCAAGTGCGGAACACTGAAGCTTTCTTT.

V usage is TRBV27 and J usage is TRBJ1-1; the match to TRBD1 covers 7 bases. From germline, CDR1 is MNHEY and CDR2 SMNVEV (reference sequence). The CDR3 covers 15 residues. The V gene end was trimmed by 1 base and the J gene end by 5 bases; junction bases not matched to a gene: 7. Here the CDR3 reads CASSLLEGARTEAFF. The CDR3 nucleotides read TGTGCCAGCAGTTTATTGGAGGGGGCGCGTACTGAAGCTTTCTTT.

The chain has TRBV9 and TRBJ2-7; D gene unclear. Trimming left V 2 bases short and J 3 bases short, with 12 bases between. The CDR3 contains 14 residues. CDR1 is SGDLS, CDR2 YYNGEE, per germline. Here the CDR3 reads CASSVSPRRYEQYF. Here the CDR3 DNA reads TGTGCCAGCAGCGTTTCACCGAGGCGCTACGAGCAGTACTTC. The whole variable domain, filled in from reference TRBV9 and TRBJ2-7, reads DSGVTQTPKHLITATGQRVTLRCSPRSGDLSVYWYQQSLDQGLQFLIQYYNGEERAKGNILERFSAQQFPDLHSELNLSSLELGDSALYFCASSVSPRRYEQYFGPGTRLTVT.

This clone was seen only once. The gene calls are TRBV18 and TRBJ1-2; D gene uncertain. This CDR3 region has 14 residues. Germline loops: CDR1 KGHSH, CDR2 LQKENI. V gave up 4 bases and J gave up 8 bases, with 17 bases separating them. Here the CDR3 reads CASSQPGTWQGYTF. In DNA, the CDR3 is TGTGCCAGCTCACAACCAGGAACCTGGCAGGGCTACACCTTC.

The V gene is TRBV4-3, the J gene TRBJ2-3; D is undetermined. Germline V gene data show CDR1 as LGHNA and CDR2 as YSLEER. Trimming cost V 1 base and J 4 bases, with 15 bases left between them. The CDR3 length is 16 residues. CDR3 bases: TGCGCCAGCAGCCAAGCAAGAGGACCCGCTGCAGATACGCAGTATTTT. Translated, it gives CASSQARGPAADTQYF.

The J gene is TRBJ1-1, the V gene TRBV6-2 or TRBV6-3; D gene ambiguous. This CDR3 comprises 14 residues. Germline lookup yields CDR1 MNHEY and CDR2 SVGEGT. With 6 bases removed from V and 0 bases from J, the gap between germline ends came to 11 bases. The CDR3 coding sequence is TGTGCCAGCAGCCGAAACCCCTTGAACACTGAAGCTTTCTTT. Translating it yields CASSRNPLNTEAFF.

The chain uses TRBV20-1 and TRBJ2-1; unclear D gene. The V gene lost 3 bases and the J gene lost 5 bases, with 14 bases spanning the gap. The CDR3 contains 14 residues. Germline V gene data show CDR1 as DFQATT and CDR2 as SNEGSKA (reference sequence). The CDR3 reads CSASRRPQDNEQFF. CDR3 nucleotides: TGCAGTGCTAGTCGCCGACCTCAGGACAATGAGCAGTTCTTC.

The rearrangement uses TRBV5-6 and TRBJ2-7, with a possible D match to TRBD1 (6 bases). CDR3 length: 12 residues. Germline V gives CDR1 SGHDT, CDR2 YYEEEE. Trimming took off 4 bases at V and 3 bases at J, with 8 bases between the two ends. The CDR3: CASSRTVYEQYF. As DNA, the CDR3 is TGTGCCAGCAGCCGGACAGTCTACGAGCAGTACTTC.

The rearrangement uses TRBV30 and TRBJ1-3, with D hard to call. Germline CDR1 GTSNPN, CDR2 SVGIG (reference sequence). The CDR3 is made up of 16 amino acids. V dropped 0 bases and J dropped 0 bases, with 12 bases sitting between them. The CDR3 region is CAWSVPQVFSGNTIYF. The CDR3 coding sequence is TGTGCCTGGAGTGTACCCCAAGTATTCTCTGGAAACACCATATATTTT.

The J gene is TRBJ2-2, the V gene TRBV27; weak D call: TRBD2 (5 bases). Germline V gives CDR1 MNHEY, CDR2 SMNVEV (reference sequence). Trimming took 6 bases from V and 6 from J, leaving 20 bases between them. CDR3 length: 16 residues. CDR3 bases: TGTGCCAGCAGCCCCCCCGGGATTACTGCCCCCGGGGAGCTGTTTTTT. Residues: CASSPPGITAPGELFF.

The chain employs TRBV28 and TRBJ2-7; D is possibly TRBD1 (6 bases). The CDR3 consists of 14 residues. V dropped 5 bases and J dropped 4 bases, with 15 bases sitting between them. Germline-derived CDR1 and CDR2 are MDHEN and SYDVKM. CDR3 region: CASSHGRGRYEQYF. CDR3 in DNA: TGTGCCAGCAGTCACGGCAGGGGACGTTACGAGCAGTACTTC.

V and J are TRBV2 and TRBJ1-5; TRBD1 matches 7 bases. The CDR3 loop spans 14 amino acids. CDR1 is SNHLY, CDR2 FYNNEI, per germline. With V trimmed by 3 bases and J by 7 bases, 6 bases remained unmatched. CDR3 in amino acids: CASSDDRARQPQHF. CDR3 sequence (DNA): TGTGCCAGCAGTGACGACAGGGCGCGCCAGCCCCAGCATTTT.

The genes are TRBV27 and TRBJ1-6; the D is unclear. This CDR3 has 14 residues. Trimming removed 1 base from V and 4 bases from J, with 5 bases in between. Germline V lookup: CDR1 MNHEY, CDR2 SMNVEV (reference sequence). The CDR3, as DNA: TGTGCCAGCAGTTTATGGGGTTATAATTCACCCCTCCACTTT. Protein product: CASSLWGYNSPLHF.

The chain links TRBV10-1 to TRBJ2-6; possible D gene TRBD2, 5 bases. Per germline, CDR1 WNHNN and CDR2 SYGVQD (reference sequence). Trimming shortened V by 3 bases and J by 2 bases, and 5 bases separated the two germline ends. This CDR3 is 14 amino acids long. The CDR3 DNA is TGCGCCAGCAGTGACGGGGCTGGGGCCAACGTCCTGACTTTC. This translates into CASSDGAGANVLTF.

The CDR3 sequence is CAWRDRSSLIGYTF. CDR3 in DNA: TGTGCCTGGAGGGACAGGAGCTCCCTTATTGGCTACACCTTC. The chain has TRBV30 and TRBJ1-2; 7 bases are a match to TRBD1. Trimming cost V 3 bases and J 7 bases; bases outside gene matches: 11. The V gene's germline CDR1 is GTSNPN and CDR2 SVGIG (reference sequence). CDR3 length: 14 residues.

The CDR3 sequence: CASSPQSPINTGELFF. CDR3 nucleotide sequence: TGTGCCAGCTCCCCCCAGTCTCCTATTAACACCGGGGAGCTGTTTTTT. The chain combines TRBV18 with TRBJ2-2; no definite D call. Trimming shortened V by 6 bases and J by 2 bases, and 16 bases separated the two germline ends. Germline V gene sequence: CDR1 KGHSH, CDR2 LQKENI. CDR3 length: 16 amino acids.

This sequence joins TRBV5-5 and TRBJ1-1, with D possibly being TRBD1 (6 bases). The length of the CDR3 is 13 residues. The V gene's germline CDR1 is SGHKS and CDR2 YYEKEE (reference sequence). The V end lost 6 bases, the J end lost 2 bases, and 11 bases lay between the germline ends. The CDR3 DNA reads as TGTGCCAGCACCTTCAGGGGTAACACTGAAGCTTTCTTT. The encoded protein is CASTFRGNTEAFF.

The chain combines TRBV6-2 or TRBV6-3 with TRBJ1-5; a weak D match, TRBD1 (6 bases). Germline V gene data show CDR1 as MNHEY and CDR2 as SVGEGT. V shed 0 bases and J shed 2 bases, with 20 bases lying between them. The CDR3 is 19 residues long. The CDR3 DNA reads as TGTGCCAGCAGTTACTCAACGGGGGCCCTCAATTCTGGCAATCAGCCCCAGCATTTT. Protein: CASSYSTGALNSGNQPQHF.

The CDR3 loop reads CASSEASGGAGELFF. CDR3 sequence (DNA): TGTGCCAGCAGTGAGGCCAGCGGGGGGGCCGGGGAGCTGTTTTTT. V gene TRBV6-1 combines with J gene TRBJ2-2, with 10 bases lining up with TRBD2. J lost 6 bases, V lost 3 bases, and 4 bases had no gene match. The germline gives CDR1 MNHNS, CDR2 SASEGT. This CDR3 comprises 15 residues.

This chain joins TRBV29-1 and TRBJ1-4; 7 bases map to TRBD1. Germline loops: CDR1 SQVTM, CDR2 ANQGSEA. The CDR3 totals 10 residues. The V gene end was trimmed by 6 bases and the J gene end by 10 bases; junction bases not matched to a gene: 2. The CDR3 spells CSVYRGKLFF. As DNA, the CDR3 is TGCAGCGTCTACAGGGGAAAACTGTTTTTT.

This chain uses TRBV2 with TRBJ2-3; 10 bases agree with TRBD2. CDR3 length: 15 amino acids. J was trimmed by 9 bases and V by 3 bases; bases with no gene match: 9. CDR1 SNHLY and CDR2 FYNNEI come from the germline V gene. CDR3 in DNA: TGTGCCAGCAGTGAGCGTGCTAGCGGGAGTGGCACGCAGTATTTT. Amino acid sequence: CASSERASGSGTQYF.

The rearrangement links TRBV27 to TRBJ1-6; D gene uncertain. The CDR3 totals 15 residues. Germline lookup yields CDR1 MNHEY and CDR2 SMNVEV (reference sequence). The ends were cut back, 5 bases at V and 3 bases at J, with 11 bases in the middle. The CDR3 loop is CASSPRTDYNSPLHF. DNA of the CDR3: TGTGCCAGCAGTCCGAGGACTGACTATAATTCACCCCTCCACTTT.

V is TRBV10-1 and J is TRBJ2-7, with TRBD2 matching over 10 bases. Germline CDR1 and CDR2: WNHNN and SYGVQD (reference sequence). The trim removed 7 bases at V and 0 bases at J, leaving 3 bases unmatched. The CDR3 loop spans 14 amino acids. CDR3 in amino acids: CASNPSGSSYEQYF. CDR3 nucleotide sequence: TGCGCCAGCAACCCTAGCGGGAGCTCCTACGAGCAGTACTTC.

V is TRBV7-9 and J is TRBJ1-5, with D unclear. Germline CDR1 reads SEHNR; CDR2 reads FQNEAQ (reference sequence). The germline V and J ends were trimmed by 1 base and 3 bases, with 19 bases remaining between them. The CDR3 sequence is 18 residues long. CDR3 bases: TGTGCCAGCAGCTTAGTGGGCCGATGGACCGATCCCAATCAGCCCCAGCATTTT. Encoded protein: CASSLVGRWTDPNQPQHF.

The gene calls are TRBV27 and TRBJ2-6, with D possibly TRBD2 on 5 matching bases. This CDR3 contains 14 residues. Trimming left V 2 bases short and J 3 bases short, with 5 bases between. Per germline, CDR1 MNHEY and CDR2 SMNVEV (reference sequence). DNA of the CDR3: TGTGCCAGCAGTTTAGGAGGTGGGGCCAACGTCCTGACTTTC. Translation gives CASSLGGGANVLTF.

This chain connects TRBV7-2 to TRBJ2-7, with D perhaps TRBD2 (6 bases). V was trimmed by 11 bases and J by 6 bases, leaving 20 bases between them. CDR1 SGHTA and CDR2 FQGNSA come from the germline V gene. The CDR3 sequence is 13 residues long. The CDR3 DNA is TGTGCCGCACAAGGGACGGGGGTTGGCGAGCAGTACTTC. It yields the protein CAAQGTGVGEQYF. The full variable domain, in which reference TRBV7-2 and TRBJ2-7 provide the parts outside the CDR3, is GAGVSQSPSNKVTEKGKDVELRCDPISGHTALYWYRQSLGQGLEFLIYFQGNSAPDKSGLPSDRFSAERTGGSVSTLTIQRTQQEDSAVYLCAAQGTGVGEQYFGPGTRLTVT.

The genes are TRBV7-2 and TRBJ2-5; 8 bases align to TRBD2. This CDR3 has 16 residues. CDR1 and CDR2 (germline): SGHTA, FQGNSA. The V gene end was trimmed by 5 bases and the J gene end by 5 bases; junction bases not matched to a gene: 13. The CDR3 DNA follows: TGTGCCAGCAGCGCCCCTCACGGGGGGGGGTTGGAGACCCAGTACTTC. As protein: CASSAPHGGGLETQYF.